The entry that follows covers one T cell receptor (beta chain) sequence. Its specificity is not known. Trimming took off 4 bases at V and 6 bases at J, with 8 bases between the two ends. The CDR3 spans 11 residues. The germline V gene has CDR1 SQVTM and CDR2 ANQGSEA. The data are from a study of blood T cells in healthy people across ages. Study results and limitations: The CMV status of each donor remained undetermined, and this could have confounded shifts in expanded clonotypes. The recorded TCR beta diversity per million T cells decreased in a roughly linear manner with age.

Combining a sample-barcoded 5' primer with a J-beta primer mix, a second PCR ran for 7 to 11 cycles. TCRdb analysed the 5' RACE reads with MiXCR anew, one entry per CDR3 protein. The sample records some 550,000 distinct CDR3 sequences, around 50% being singletons. The rearrangement joins TRBV29-1 to TRBJ2-3; D is unclear. Sequenced material: blood. The TCR originated in an older man in good health. The DNA of the CDR3 is TGCAGCGTTGGCGGTCCGGATACGCAGTATTTT. Residues: CSVGGPDTQYF.